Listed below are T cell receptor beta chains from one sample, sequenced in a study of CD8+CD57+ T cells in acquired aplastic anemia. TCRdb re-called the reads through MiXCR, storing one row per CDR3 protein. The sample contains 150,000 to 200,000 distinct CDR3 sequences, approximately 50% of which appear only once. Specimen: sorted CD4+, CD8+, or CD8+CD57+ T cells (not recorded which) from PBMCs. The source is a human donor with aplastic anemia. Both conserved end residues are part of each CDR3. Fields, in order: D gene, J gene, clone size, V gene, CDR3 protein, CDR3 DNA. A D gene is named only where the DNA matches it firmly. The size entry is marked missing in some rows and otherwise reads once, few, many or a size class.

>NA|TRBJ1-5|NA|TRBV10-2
CASSPGRSNQPQHF
TGCGCCAGCAGTCCGGGAAGGAGCAATCAGCCCCAGCATTTT
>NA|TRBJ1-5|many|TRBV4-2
CASSQDGGPQHF
TGTGCCAGCAGCCAAGATGGCGGGCCCCAGCATTTT
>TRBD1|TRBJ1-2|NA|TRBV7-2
CASSFTGGYGYTF
TGTGCCAGCAGCTTTACAGGGGGCTATGGCTACACCTTC
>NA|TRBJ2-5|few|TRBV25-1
CASRYLRKQGETQYF
TGTGCCAGCCGTTACCTTAGAAAACAGGGCGAGACCCAGTACTTC
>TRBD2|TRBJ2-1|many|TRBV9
CASSVTSGRSYNEQFF
TGTGCCAGCAGCGTTACTAGCGGGAGAAGCTACAATGAGCAGTTCTTC
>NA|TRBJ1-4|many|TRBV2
CASSPGRGWEKLFF
TGTGCCAGCAGTCCAGGGAGAGGGTGGGAAAAACTGTTTTTT
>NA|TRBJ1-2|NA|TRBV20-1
CSYRASHGGIETYGYTF
TGCAGTTACCGAGCCTCCCACGGCGGGATTGAGACCTATGGCTACACCTTC
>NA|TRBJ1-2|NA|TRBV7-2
CASSLVGREVDGYTF
TGTGCCAGCAGCTTAGTGGGCAGGGAGGTGGATGGCTACACCTTC
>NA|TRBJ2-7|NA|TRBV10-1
CASSELGEQYF
TGCGCCAGCAGTGAGTTGGGTGAGCAGTACTTC
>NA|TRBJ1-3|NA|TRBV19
CASSSGTTGNTIYF
TGTGCCAGTAGTTCAGGGACGACTGGAAACACCATATATTTT
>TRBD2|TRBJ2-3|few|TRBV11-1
CASSLLAGGLTDTQYF
TGTGCCAGCAGCTTACTAGCGGGAGGGCTGACAGATACGCAGTATTTT
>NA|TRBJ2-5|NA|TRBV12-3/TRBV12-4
CASSLSGDETQYF
TGTGCCAGCAGTTTATCAGGGGACGAGACCCAGTACTTC
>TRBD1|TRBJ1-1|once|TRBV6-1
CASSPNMDRRGTEAFF
TGTGCCAGCAGTCCGAACATGGACAGGAGGGGCACTGAAGCTTTCTTT
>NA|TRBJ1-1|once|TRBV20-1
CSATSSTEAFF
TGCAGTGCGACCTCCTCCACTGAAGCTTTCTTT
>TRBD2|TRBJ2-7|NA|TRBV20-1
CSAIAGGSSYEQYF
TGCAGTGCTATTGCGGGAGGGAGCTCCTACGAGCAGTACTTC
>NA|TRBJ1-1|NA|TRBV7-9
CASSQGGFTEAFF
TGTGCCAGCAGTCAGGGAGGATTCACTGAAGCTTTCTTT
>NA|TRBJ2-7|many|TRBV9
CASSRTTGQKIYEQYF
TGTGCCAGCAGCCGAACAACAGGGCAGAAAATCTACGAGCAGTACTTC
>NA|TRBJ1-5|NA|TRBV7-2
CASSPEANQPQHF
TGTGCCAGCAGCCCTGAAGCCAATCAGCCCCAGCATTTT
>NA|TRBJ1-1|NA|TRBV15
CATPREQGSVGTEAFF
TGTGCCACGCCCAGAGAACAGGGCTCTGTGGGCACTGAAGCTTTCTTT
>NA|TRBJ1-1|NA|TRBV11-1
CASTPLRGHGTEAFF
TGTGCCAGCACTCCATTAAGGGGACACGGCACTGAAGCTTTCTTT
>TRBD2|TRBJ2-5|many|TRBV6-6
CASTSGRAAGETQYF
TGTGCCAGCACGAGCGGGAGGGCCGCTGGGGAGACCCAGTACTTC
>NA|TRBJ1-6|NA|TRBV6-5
CASSYYTTRPGSPLHF
TGTGCCAGCAGTTACTACACGACCCGACCGGGTTCACCCCTCCACTTT
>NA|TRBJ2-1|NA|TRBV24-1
CATSDSDLEQFF
TGTGCCACCAGTGACTCGGACCTTGAGCAGTTCTTC
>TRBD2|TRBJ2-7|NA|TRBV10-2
CASWDYSYEQYF
TGCGCCAGCTGGGACTACTCCTACGAGCAGTACTTC
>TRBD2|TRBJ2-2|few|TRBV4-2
CASSPTSGSINGELFF
TGTGCCAGCAGCCCGACTAGCGGGAGTATAAACGGGGAGCTGTTTTTT
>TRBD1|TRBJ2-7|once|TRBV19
CASSKGQGVTPYYYEQYF
TGTGCCAGTAGTAAGGGACAGGGGGTAACTCCGTACTACTACGAGCAGTACTTC
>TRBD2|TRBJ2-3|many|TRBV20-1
CSARPSGRSTDTQYF
TGCAGTGCCCGGCCTAGCGGGAGGAGCACAGATACGCAGTATTTT
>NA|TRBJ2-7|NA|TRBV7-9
CASSLTADSSYEQYF
TGTGCCAGCAGCTTAACCGCGGACAGTTCATACGAGCAGTACTTC